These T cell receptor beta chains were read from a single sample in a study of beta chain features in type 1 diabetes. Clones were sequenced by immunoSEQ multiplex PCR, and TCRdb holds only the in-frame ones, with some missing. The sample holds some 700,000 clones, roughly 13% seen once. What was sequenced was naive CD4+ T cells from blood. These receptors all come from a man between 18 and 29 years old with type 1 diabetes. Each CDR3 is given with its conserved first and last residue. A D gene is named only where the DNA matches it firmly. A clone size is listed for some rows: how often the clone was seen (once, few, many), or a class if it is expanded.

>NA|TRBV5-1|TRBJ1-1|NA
TGCGCCAGCAGCTTGTACAGGGAGAACACTGAAGCTTTCTTT
CASSLYRENTEAFF
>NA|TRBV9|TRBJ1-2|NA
TGTGCCAGCAGCGCCTACCCAGGGAGTGGCTACACCTTC
CASSAYPGSGYTF
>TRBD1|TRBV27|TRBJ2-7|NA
TGTGCCAGCAGCAGACAGGGGTACGAGCAGTACTTC
CASSRQGYEQYF
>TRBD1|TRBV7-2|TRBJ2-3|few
TGTGCCAGCAGCTTCCGCCGGGACAGAAGCACAGATACGCAGTATTTT
CASSFRRDRSTDTQYF
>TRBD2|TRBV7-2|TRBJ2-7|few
TGTGCCAGCAGCTCTACTAGCGGGGGGTTTGGTCTGAAGCAGTACTTC
CASSSTSGGFGLKQYF
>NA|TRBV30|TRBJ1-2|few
TGTGCCTGGAGTGTACTTTCCGGGGTTGGCCTCGAGGGTGGCTACACCTTC
CAWSVLSGVGLEGGYTF
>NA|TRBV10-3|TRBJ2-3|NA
TGTGCCATCAGAGGCAGACTATACACAGATACGCAGTATTTT
CAIRGRLYTDTQYF
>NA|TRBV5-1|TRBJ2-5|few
TGCGCCAGCAGCTTGGTGGCAGCGGAAGAGACCCAGTACTTC
CASSLVAAEETQYF
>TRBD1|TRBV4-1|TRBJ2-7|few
TGCGCCAGCAGCCAAGAAATGAGACAGGGGACCTACGAGCAGTACTTC
CASSQEMRQGTYEQYF
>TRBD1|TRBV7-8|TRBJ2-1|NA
TGTGCCAGCAGTTCGAAGGGGGCCCTCAATGAGCAGTTCTTC
CASSSKGALNEQFF
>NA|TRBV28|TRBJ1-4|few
TGTGCCAGCTCCCCCGGTGAGGGGACGGGTGAAAAACTGTTTTTT
CASSPGEGTGEKLFF
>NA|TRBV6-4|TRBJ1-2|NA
TGTGCCAGCAGTGACTCGGGAAGGGACGACTATGGCTACACCTTC
CASSDSGRDDYGYTF
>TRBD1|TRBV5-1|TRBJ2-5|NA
TGCGCCAGCAGCCAAAGACAGGGGGGTACGGAAGAGACCCAGTACTTC
CASSQRQGGTEETQYF
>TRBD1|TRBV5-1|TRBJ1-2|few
TGCGCCAGCAGCTTCGGACAGGGTGACGGCTACACCTTC
CASSFGQGDGYTF
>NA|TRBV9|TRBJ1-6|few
TGTGCCAGCAGCGCGGGACCTGAGGGGTCACCCCTCCACTTT
CASSAGPEGSPLHF
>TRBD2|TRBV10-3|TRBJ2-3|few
TGTGCCATCAGTGGTGGTAGCGGGCGGGGAGATACGCAGTATTTT
CAISGGSGRGDTQYF
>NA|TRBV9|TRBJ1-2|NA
TGTGCCAGCAGCCCTCGGGGCGCGGACTATGGCTACACCTTC
CASSPRGADYGYTF
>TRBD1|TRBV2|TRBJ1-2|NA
TGTGCCAGCAGGCCCGGGACAGGAGGAGGCTACACCTTC
CASRPGTGGGYTF
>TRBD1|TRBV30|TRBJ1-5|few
TGTGCCTGGAGCCCCCGGACAGGGTTTCCCCGGGATCAGCCCCAGCATTTT
CAWSPRTGFPRDQPQHF
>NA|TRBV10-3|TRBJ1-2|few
TGTGCCATCAGTGATGTCCGTGGGGACTATGGCTACACCTTC
CAISDVRGDYGYTF
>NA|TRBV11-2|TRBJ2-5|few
TGTGCCAGCAGCTTGCGGGGAGGCCAAGAGACCCAGTACTTC
CASSLRGGQETQYF
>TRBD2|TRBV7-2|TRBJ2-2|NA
TGTGCCAGCAGCTTGGCCCCGGTAGCGGGGGGCATGACCGGGGAGCTGTTTTTT
CASSLAPVAGGMTGELFF
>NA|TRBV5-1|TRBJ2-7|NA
TGCGCCAGCAGCTTGGACACCACGAGCTCCTACGAGCAGTACTTC
CASSLDTTSSYEQYF
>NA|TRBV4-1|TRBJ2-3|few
TGCGCCAGCAGCCAAGATGCGGATAGTACGCAGTATTTT
CASSQDADSTQYF